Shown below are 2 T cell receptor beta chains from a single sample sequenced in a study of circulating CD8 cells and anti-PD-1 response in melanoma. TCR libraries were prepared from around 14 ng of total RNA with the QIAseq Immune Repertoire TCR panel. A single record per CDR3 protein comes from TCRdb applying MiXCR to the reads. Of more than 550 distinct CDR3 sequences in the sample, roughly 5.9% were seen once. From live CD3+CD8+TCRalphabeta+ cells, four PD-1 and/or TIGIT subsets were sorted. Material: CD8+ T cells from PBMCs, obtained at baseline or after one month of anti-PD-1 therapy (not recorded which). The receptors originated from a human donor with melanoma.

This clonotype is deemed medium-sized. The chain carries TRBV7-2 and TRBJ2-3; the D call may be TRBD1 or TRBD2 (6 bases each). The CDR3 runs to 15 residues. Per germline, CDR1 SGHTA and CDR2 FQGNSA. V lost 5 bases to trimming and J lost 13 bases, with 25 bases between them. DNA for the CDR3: TGTGCCAGCAGCCGCGTAGCGGCGACAACTCCAGGGGAGTATTTT. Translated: CASSRVAATTPGEYF.

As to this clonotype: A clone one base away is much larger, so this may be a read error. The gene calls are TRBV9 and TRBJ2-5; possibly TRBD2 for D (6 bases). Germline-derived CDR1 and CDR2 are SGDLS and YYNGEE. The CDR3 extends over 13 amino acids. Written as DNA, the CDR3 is TGTGCCAGCAGCGTAGGGGGGGTCGAGACCCAGCACTTC. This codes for CASSVGGVETQHF.